This T cell receptor beta chain comes out of a study of T cells in Graves' hyperthyroidism and ophthalmopathy. There are a few counts of this clonotype. RNA transcripts yielded amplified TCR beta CDR3 regions. The TCR CDR3 was amplified in a first-round RT-PCR using the HTBI primer set. TCRdb processed the multiplex PCR reads anew with MiXCR; each CDR3 protein has one entry. The sample lists around 600,000 distinct CDR3 sequences, about 14% seen once, with under 15% in the top ten. Uncontrolled infection, other autoimmune disease, pregnancy or lactation excluded patients. J gave up 2 bases and V 5 bases, and 8 bases lay outside the gene matches. Germline CDR1 and CDR2: MDHEN and SYDVKM. CDR3 length equals 16 residues.

Input material: blood. The source is a woman in her 50s with Graves' ophthalmopathy. V usage is TRBV28 and J usage is TRBJ1-1; TRBD1 matches 10 bases. The CDR3 nucleotides read TGTGCCAGCAGTCCATGGGACAGGGGCTCTAACACTGAAGCTTTCTTT. As protein: CASSPWDRGSNTEAFF.